One and the same sample provided the 22 T cell receptor beta chains below, sequenced in a study of T cells after yellow fever vaccination. TCRdb fed the 5' RACE reads into MiXCR, producing one record per CDR3 protein. The data hold approximately 300,000 distinct CDR3 sequences, with 8.7% observed a single time. The material sequenced was PBMCs, taken on the day of the first yellow fever vaccination. The source is a man aged 18 to 30 who received the YFV17D yellow fever vaccine.

This clonotype was counted a few times. The chain has TRBV20-1 and TRBJ1-2, with TRBD1 matching 11 bases. With 4 bases clipped from V and 3 bases from J, the junction kept 4 bases outside the gene matches. The CDR3 sequence is 14 residues long. CDR1 and CDR2 from the germline V gene are DFQATT and SNEGSKA (reference sequence). DNA for the CDR3: TGCAGTGCTAAACCGGGACAGGGGGACTATGGCTACACCTTC. This codes for CSAKPGQGDYGYTF.

This clonotype was seen many times. The rearrangement links TRBV5-1 to TRBJ2-3; D not certain. The germline gives CDR1 SGHRS, CDR2 YFSETQ. Between the trimmed V and J ends, which lost 0 bases and 1 base, there was a span of 12 bases. The CDR3 sequence is 16 residues long. For the CDR3, the DNA is TGCGCCAGCAGCTTGGAAGCACAATCGCGCACAGATACGCAGTATTTT. Encoded protein: CASSLEAQSRTDTQYF. The complete variable domain, with remaining parts taken from reference TRBV5-1 and TRBJ2-3, reads KAGVTQTPRYLIKTRGQQVTLSCSPISGHRSVSWYQQTPGQGLQFLFEYFSETQRNKGNFPGRFSGRQFSNSRSEMNVSTLELGDSALYLCASSLEAQSRTDTQYFGPGTRLTVL.

The V call is TRBV7-2, the J call TRBJ2-3; tentative D call: TRBD1 (5 bases). Germline V gene lookup returns CDR1 SGHTA and CDR2 FQGNSA. The length of the CDR3 is 14 residues. Trimming left V 6 bases short and J 2 bases short, with 12 bases between. The CDR3 nucleotides read TGTGCCAGCAGATTTACAGGTGACACAGATACGCAGTATTTT. As protein: CASRFTGDTDTQYF.

The V and J genes are TRBV5-6 and TRBJ1-1; no definite D call. The ends were cut back, 5 bases at V and 6 bases at J, with 20 bases in the middle. Germline V gene sequence: CDR1 SGHDT, CDR2 YYEEEE. The CDR3 loop spans 15 amino acids. The CDR3 sequence: CASSRGVRILPEAFF. CDR3 DNA: TGTGCCAGCAGTCGGGGAGTTCGGATTTTGCCTGAAGCTTTCTTT.

The chain has TRBV7-2 and TRBJ1-2; maybe TRBD1 (6 bases). V dropped 6 bases and J dropped 4 bases, with 24 bases sitting between them. Germline V gene lookup returns CDR1 SGHTA and CDR2 FQGNSA. This CDR3 comprises 17 residues. The CDR3 DNA sequence: TGTGCCAGCAGTCCTTACCCCAGTCGGCAGGGGAGCTATGGCTACACCTTC. Amino acids: CASSPYPSRQGSYGYTF.

This clonotype was picked up many times. This chain connects TRBV12-3 or TRBV12-4 to TRBJ1-2; no definite D call. V was trimmed by 6 bases and J by 3 bases, leaving 14 bases between them. This CDR3 contains 14 residues. The CDR3 DNA follows: TGTGCCAGCAGACCGGGCCCACTCCACTATGGCTACACCTTC. It encodes CASRPGPLHYGYTF.

This clonotype turned up a few times. This sequence joins TRBV9 and TRBJ1-1; D is ambiguous. Germline V lookup: CDR1 SGDLS, CDR2 YYNGEE. The CDR3 loop spans 14 amino acids. V was trimmed by 4 bases and J by 3 bases, leaving 13 bases between them. The CDR3 sequence is CASSPQGMDTEAFF. The CDR3 DNA sequence: TGTGCCAGCAGCCCACAAGGGATGGACACTGAAGCTTTCTTT. The variable domain in full, completed from reference TRBV9 and TRBJ1-1, reads DSGVTQTPKHLITATGQRVTLRCSPRSGDLSVYWYQQSLDQGLQFLIQYYNGEERAKGNILERFSAQQFPDLHSELNLSSLELGDSALYFCASSPQGMDTEAFFGQGTRLTVV.

This clonotype has at least ten counts. The CDR3 DNA sequence: TGTGCCAGCAGCTTTGGACAGGGAAACCAAGAGACCCAGTACTTC. Translating it yields CASSFGQGNQETQYF. V usage is TRBV7-3 and J usage is TRBJ2-5, with 8 positions matching TRBD1. The V and J ends lost 3 bases and 0 bases, in that order; junction bases with no gene match: 3. Per germline, CDR1 SGHTA and CDR2 FQGTGA. The CDR3 length is 15 residues.

There are a few counts of this clonotype. The genes are TRBV5-1 and TRBJ2-3; a weak D match, TRBD2 (6 bases). This CDR3 has 15 residues. Trimming took 2 bases from V and 2 from J, leaving 12 bases between them. Germline CDR1 reads SGHRS; CDR2 reads YFSETQ. This chain's CDR3 is CASSLGGVITDTQYF. The CDR3 DNA reads as TGCGCCAGCAGCTTAGGCGGGGTTATCACAGATACGCAGTATTTT.

This clonotype was seen many times. The V gene is TRBV5-1, the J gene TRBJ1-2; TRBD1 aligns across 8 bases. V gave up 0 bases and J gave up 4 bases; unmatched junction bases: 8. CDR3 length equals 16 residues. From germline, CDR1 is SGHRS and CDR2 YFSETQ. The CDR3 DNA is TGCGCCAGCAGCTTGGATATGGGACAGGCTACCTATGGCTACACCTTC. Protein product: CASSLDMGQATYGYTF.

The rearrangement links TRBV5-6 to TRBJ2-3; TRBD1 might be the D (6 bases). The CDR3 runs to 15 residues. CDR1 is SGHDT, CDR2 YYEEEE, per germline. Trimming removed 0 bases at V and 2 bases at J, with 10 bases between. The CDR3 region is CASSLADRFTDTQYF. CDR3 in DNA: TGTGCCAGCAGCTTGGCTGACAGGTTCACAGATACGCAGTATTTT. The whole variable domain, filled in from reference TRBV5-6 and TRBJ2-3, reads DAGVTQSPTHLIKTRGQQVTLRCSPKSGHDTVSWYQQALGQGPQFIFQYYEEEERQRGNFPDRFSGHQFPNYSSELNVNALLLGDSALYLCASSLADRFTDTQYFGPGTRLTVL.

The chain uses TRBV12-3 or TRBV12-4 and TRBJ2-2; D gene uncertain. The germline V and J ends were trimmed by 10 bases and 0 bases, with 15 bases remaining between them. The CDR3 has 15 residues. CDR3 region: CAIHSPWANTGELFF. DNA of the CDR3: TGTGCCATCCACTCTCCGTGGGCGAACACCGGGGAGCTGTTTTTT.

The rearrangement joins TRBV4-2 to TRBJ2-1; TRBD1 matches 9 bases. CDR1 is LGHNA, CDR2 YNFKEQ, per germline. The CDR3 loop spans 18 amino acids. V shed 0 bases and J 6 bases; nucleotides not matched to a gene: 12. CDR3 in DNA: TGTGCCAGCAGCCAAGATCTTTCTCTGGGGGACAGGGTCAATGAGCAGTTCTTC. Residues: CASSQDLSLGDRVNEQFF.

This chain joins TRBV5-4 and TRBJ2-3; 7 nucleotides line up with TRBD2. CDR1 SGHNT and CDR2 YYREEE come from the germline V gene (reference sequence). Trimming cost V 4 bases and J 0 bases; bases outside gene matches: 5. The length of the CDR3 is 15 residues. The CDR3 sequence is CASSLGLGSTDTQYF. The DNA of the CDR3 is TGTGCCAGCAGCCTCGGACTAGGGAGCACAGATACGCAGTATTTT.

The genes are TRBV21-1 and TRBJ2-2. TRBV21-1 is described as a pseudogene. This CDR3 region has 14 residues. CDR3 residues: CASSKGWGTGELFF. The CDR3 coding sequence is TGTGCCAGCAGCAAGGGTTGGGGCACCGGGGAGCTGTTTTTT.

This chain uses TRBV6-1 with TRBJ1-5; D unclear. The germline V gene has CDR1 MNHNS and CDR2 SASEGT. The germline V and J ends were trimmed by 5 bases and 6 bases, with 14 bases remaining between them. This CDR3 region has 14 residues. The CDR3 is CASSQWDGSQPQHF. CDR3 nucleotide sequence: TGTGCCAGCAGTCAATGGGATGGGAGTCAGCCCCAGCATTTT.

Details on this clonotype: Sequence at one end of the junction differs from germline and may be a read error. V is TRBV27 and J is TRBJ2-2; D unresolved. Germline V gene sequence: CDR1 MNHEY, CDR2 SMNVEV (reference sequence). CDR3 length: 15 amino acids. The chain's CDR3 is CANSSRTDHTGELFF. The CDR3, as DNA: TGTGCCAACAGTTCGAGGACCGACCACACCGGGGAGCTGTTTTTT.

This clonotype was counted between two and nine times. The chain couples TRBV7-2 to TRBJ1-1; TRBD1 might be the D (6 bases). The CDR3 runs 14 residues. Trimming cost V 5 bases and J 10 bases, with 20 bases left between them. Germline CDR1 reads SGHTA; CDR2 reads FQGNSA. Written as DNA, the CDR3 is TGTGCCAGCAGCCCTCCAGGACAGAGGCGTGGAGCTTTCTTT. It specifies CASSPPGQRRGAFF.

This clonotype was picked up many times. This chain links TRBV12-3 or TRBV12-4 with TRBJ2-5; 9 bases match TRBD2. This CDR3 is built from 14 residues. J lost 3 bases, V lost 3 bases, and 2 bases had no gene match. The CDR3 spells CASSFRGGEETQYF. The CDR3 nucleotides are TGTGCCAGCAGTTTCCGCGGGGGGGAAGAGACCCAGTACTTC.

This clonotype was seen repeatedly, ten times or more. The chain employs TRBV12-3 or TRBV12-4 and TRBJ1-4, with TRBD1 identical over 7 bases. With 6 bases clipped from V and 7 bases from J, the junction kept 5 bases outside the gene matches. The CDR3 has 13 residues. Here the CDR3 reads CASSPTGSEKLFF. CDR3 DNA sequence: TGTGCCAGCAGCCCGACAGGGAGTGAAAAACTGTTTTTT.

This clonotype was found many times. The rearrangement uses TRBV7-3 and TRBJ2-1; a possible D gene is TRBD1 (5 bases). The germline V gene encodes CDR1 SGHTA and CDR2 FQGTGA. Trimming left V 5 bases short and J 4 bases short, with 9 bases between. The length of the CDR3 is 13 residues. The CDR3 loop reads CASSQGVYNEQFF. As DNA, the CDR3 is TGTGCCAGCAGCCAAGGGGTTTACAATGAGCAGTTCTTC.

J is TRBJ2-7 and V is TRBV27; TRBD1 matches 7 bases. Per germline, CDR1 MNHEY and CDR2 SMNVEV (reference sequence). The CDR3 is 14 residues long. Trimming cost V 5 bases and J 3 bases; bases outside gene matches: 7. CDR3 DNA: TGTGCCAGCAGTACCTACAGGGGACACTACGAGCAGTACGTC. Its protein is CASSTYRGHYEQYV.